This TCR beta chain was sequenced for a study of blood T cell repertoires in COVID-19. For the study at large: Both acute and convalescent COVID-19 samples were obtained from the United States, Italy and Spain. In each case, the material was cDNA or gDNA derived from T cells, B-cell-depleted T cells, or PBMCs.

This table comes from immunoSEQ multiplex PCR, and its TCRdb copy is limited to in-frame clones, with some not included. The profile shows 140,000 to 150,000 clones, about 87% of them singletons. The CDR3 has 14 residues. The V segment lost 4 bases and the J segment 4 bases; nucleotides outside the gene matches: 7. CDR1 and CDR2 (germline): SGHKS, YYEKEE (reference sequence). The sample taken for sequencing was peripheral blood. This sequence joins TRBV5-5 and TRBJ2-5; 7 bases line up with TRBD1. This receptor was identified in a woman in her 50s with acute or convalescent COVID-19. CDR3 amino acids: CASSQGGSGETQYF. DNA of the CDR3: TGTGCCAGCAGCCAAGGGGGCTCGGGAGAGACCCAGTACTTC.